Listed below are T cell receptor beta chains from one sample, sequenced in a study of graft-versus-host responses after intestinal transplantation. For these receptors, no antigen is known. Generated by immunoSEQ multiplex PCR, the TCRdb table keeps only in-frame clones and is missing some. The sample yields tens of thousands of clones, roughly 89% seen once. The source was unstimulated CD8+ T cells sorted from spleen or lymph node cells, collected before transplant. All receptors come from a human donor who was the organ donor for an intestinal transplant. The CDR3 runs from the conserved cysteine through the conserved F or W. A D gene is named only where the DNA matches it firmly. Part of the rows lack a size; the others show once, few, many or a class for expanded clones.

size	D	J	V	CDR3	DNA
-	TRBD1	TRBJ2-1	TRBV5-6	CASSLEDRGLDNEQFF	TGTGCCAGCAGCTTGGAAGACAGGGGGCTAGACAATGAGCAGTTCTTC
-	TRBD1	TRBJ2-2	TRBV13	CASSPQGPKTGELFF	TGTGCCAGCAGCCCACAGGGGCCAAAAACCGGGGAGCTGTTTTTT
-	-	TRBJ1-1	TRBV28	CATGTEAFF	TGTGCCACCGGGACTGAAGCTTTCTTT
-	-	TRBJ1-6	TRBV2	CASSETDRPFYNSPLHF	TGTGCCAGCAGTGAAACTGACAGGCCCTTCTATAATTCACCCCTCCACTTT
-	TRBD1	TRBJ2-3	TRBV4-3	CASSRTGASTDTQYF	TGCGCCAGCAGCCGGACAGGGGCGAGCACAGATACGCAGTATTTT
-	TRBD2	TRBJ2-2	TRBV29-1	CSVRERGGLGELFF	TGCAGCGTCCGCGAGCGGGGGGGCCTAGGGGAGCTGTTTTTT
-	-	TRBJ1-2	TRBV28	CASSLYDQTSGGYTF	TGTGCCAGCAGTTTATACGACCAGACCTCGGGTGGCTACACCTTC
-	TRBD1	TRBJ2-2	TRBV7-6	CASSFHGTVNTGELFF	TGTGCCAGCAGCTTTCACGGGACAGTGAACACCGGGGAGCTGTTTTTT
-	-	TRBJ2-2	TRBV4-1	CASSQGWGAENPGELFF	TGCGCCAGCAGCCAAGGTTGGGGCGCCGAGAACCCCGGGGAGCTGTTTTTT
-	TRBD1	TRBJ1-1	TRBV2	CASSDSGTGSSDTEAFF	TGTGCCAGCAGTGACTCGGGGACAGGATCTTCCGACACTGAAGCTTTCTTT
-	-	TRBJ2-3	TRBV27	CASSSTTSTDTQYF	TGTGCCAGCAGTTCCACCACTAGCACAGATACGCAGTATTTT
-	-	TRBJ1-1	TRBV18	CASSPQGVGRNTEAFF	TGTGCCAGCTCACCACAAGGGGTAGGACGGAACACTGAAGCTTTCTTT
-	TRBD1	TRBJ2-1	TRBV4-2	CASSQDQDRRNEQFF	TGTGCCAGCAGCCAAGATCAGGACAGGCGCAATGAGCAGTTCTTC
-	-	TRBJ2-2	TRBV6-1	CASSEAWTVNTGELFF	TGTGCCAGCAGTGAAGCTTGGACAGTGAACACCGGGGAGCTGTTTTTT
-	-	TRBJ1-4	TRBV27	CASSSIRVLNEKLFF	TGTGCCAGCAGTTCTATCCGGGTCCTTAATGAAAAACTGTTTTTT
once	-	TRBJ1-6	TRBV6-5	CASSYREDSPLHF	TGTGCCAGCAGTTACAGGGAGGATTCACCCCTCCACTTT
-	-	TRBJ1-6	TRBV15	CATSRDGGDSPLHF	TGTGCCACCAGCAGAGATGGGGGGGATTCACCCCTCCACTTT
-	-	TRBJ2-1	TRBV6-4	CASSVMGGAGSNEQFF	TGTGCCAGCAGTGTCATGGGGGGGGCTGGTAGTAATGAGCAGTTCTTC
-	-	TRBJ2-1	TRBV2	CASRPQQGTIYNEQFF	TGTGCCAGCAGGCCTCAACAGGGAACGATCTACAATGAGCAGTTCTTC
-	-	TRBJ2-1	TRBV4-1	CASSQEGSGNEQFF	TGCGCCAGCAGCCAAGAGGGATCGGGGAATGAGCAGTTCTTC
-	-	TRBJ1-4	TRBV6-1	CASRDADRYEKLFF	TGTGCCAGCAGAGACGCTGACAGATACGAAAAACTGTTTTTT
-	-	TRBJ2-3	TRBV27	CASSSRASTDTQYF	TGTGCCAGCAGTTCCAGAGCGAGCACAGATACGCAGTATTTT
-	TRBD1	TRBJ2-1	TRBV6-5	CASSLTGGSYNEQFF	TGTGCCAGCAGTTTAACAGGGGGTTCCTACAATGAGCAGTTCTTC
-	TRBD1	TRBJ1-1	TRBV7-3	CASRIAGGNTEAFF	TGTGCCAGCAGGATAGCAGGGGGGAACACTGAAGCTTTCTTT
-	-	TRBJ1-5	TRBV7-2	CASSLGRGFWTRRAPQHF	TGTGCCAGCAGCTTAGGTAGAGGGTTTTGGACCCGGAGAGCGCCCCAGCATTTT
few	-	TRBJ1-1	TRBV19	CASSILQSNTEAFF	TGTGCCAGTAGTATCCTACAGTCTAACACTGAAGCTTTCTTT
-	-	TRBJ2-2	TRBV5-4	CASSPTKRAGELFF	TGTGCCAGCAGCCCGACTAAGCGGGCCGGGGAGCTGTTTTTT
-	TRBD1	TRBJ2-2	TRBV28	CASSLYGQGRTGELFF	TGTGCCAGCAGTTTGTACGGACAGGGCCGGACCGGGGAGCTGTTTTTT